This is a list of T cell receptor beta chains from one sample in a study of monozygotic twins with cystic fibrosis. The data were produced by immunoSEQ multiplex PCR, yet TCRdb's version contains in-frame clones alone and is incomplete. The sample gives 9,500 to 12,000 clones, just over 99% of which show up once; roughly 0.4% is in the top ten. The sequencing sample was made of blood. These receptor sequences come from a young man with cystic fibrosis. Both conserved end residues are part of each CDR3. A D gene is named only where the DNA matches it firmly. A clone size is listed for some rows: how often the clone was seen (once, few, many), or a class if it is expanded.

TRBD1	TRBV5-1	-	TRBJ1-1	CASSGGQGINTEAFF	TGCGCCAGCAGCGGGGGACAGGGAATAAACACTGAAGCTTTCTTT
-	TRBV12-5	-	TRBJ2-3	CASGFGAERADTQYF	TGTGCTAGTGGTTTCGGGGCTGAAAGGGCAGATACGCAGTATTTT
-	TRBV5-5	-	TRBJ1-6	CASSSKQHWNSPLHF	TGTGCCAGCAGCTCAAAACAGCACTGGAATTCACCCCTCCACTTT
TRBD1	TRBV10-2	-	TRBJ2-7	CASRIPGTGTRSEQYF	TGCGCCAGCAGGATACCCGGGACAGGGACTCGCAGCGAGCAGTACTTC
-	TRBV2	-	TRBJ1-2	CASSELDPLSGYTF	TGTGCCAGCAGTGAGCTGGACCCCTTGAGCGGCTACACCTTC
TRBD2	TRBV5-4	-	TRBJ2-5	CAITALGGYQETQYF	TGTGCCATCACAGCTCTGGGGGGGTACCAAGAGACCCAGTACTTC
-	TRBV19	-	TRBJ1-2	CASSMAGGYTF	TGTGCCAGTAGTATGGCCGGAGGCTACACCTTC
TRBD1	TRBV10-1	-	TRBJ2-7	CASSEDRGRLGEQYF	TGCGCCAGCAGTGAGGACAGGGGCCGCCTCGGGGAGCAGTACTTC
-	TRBV30	once	TRBJ2-3	CAWSWGADTQYF	TGTGCCTGGAGTTGGGGCGCAGATACGCAGTATTTT
-	TRBV7-9	-	TRBJ1-1	CASNSGRKMNTEAFF	TGTGCCAGCAACTCAGGAAGAAAAATGAACACTGAAGCTTTCTTT
-	TRBV2	-	TRBJ1-1	CASKEVGAFF	TGTGCCAGCAAAGAGGTGGGAGCTTTCTTT
TRBD1	TRBV18	-	TRBJ1-1	CASSPRGHNTEAFF	TGTGCCAGCTCGCCCAGGGGGCATAACACTGAAGCTTTCTTT
-	TRBV2	-	TRBJ2-3	CASSESPGRQKGTQYF	TGTGCCAGCAGTGAAAGTCCGGGGAGGCAGAAGGGTACGCAGTATTTT
TRBD1	TRBV5-1	once	TRBJ2-1	CASSLTGGTHNEQFF	TGCGCCAGCAGCTTAACAGGGGGCACTCACAATGAGCAGTTCTTC
-	TRBV6-6	-	TRBJ2-2	CASSGLGELFF	TGTGCCAGCAGTGGACTCGGGGAGCTGTTTTTT
-	TRBV6-4	-	TRBJ1-5	CASTQGNFGWQPQHF	TGTGCCAGCACACAGGGTAATTTTGGCTGGCAGCCCCAGCATTTT
-	TRBV10-3	-	TRBJ1-6	CAISESGAQGLGSPLHF	TGTGCCATCAGTGAGTCGGGAGCACAGGGTTTAGGTTCACCCCTCCACTTT
-	TRBV19	-	TRBJ1-5	CASTGQFNQPQHF	TGTGCCAGTACAGGGCAGTTCAATCAGCCCCAGCATTTT
-	TRBV7-3	-	TRBJ1-6	CASSLTGVSYNSPLHF	TGTGCCAGCAGCTTAACAGGGGTCTCCTATAATTCACCCCTCCACTTT
-	TRBV5-1	-	TRBJ1-2	CASSLGGNYGYTF	TGCGCCAGCAGCTTAGGGGGTAACTATGGCTACACCTTC
TRBD2	TRBV2	-	TRBJ2-1	CASSASGRAREQFF	TGTGCCAGCAGTGCCAGCGGGAGGGCCCGTGAGCAGTTCTTC
-	TRBV7-8	-	TRBJ2-2	CASSLGSGEYTGELFF	TGTGCCAGCAGCTTAGGGTCAGGGGAGTACACCGGGGAGCTGTTTTTT
TRBD2	TRBV10-3	once	TRBJ2-1	CAISLAGGAEQFF	TGTGCCATCAGCCTAGCGGGAGGGGCTGAGCAGTTCTTC
-	TRBV6-1	-	TRBJ1-2	CASRGAGAAYGYTF	TGTGCCAGCAGGGGGGCCGGGGCAGCCTATGGCTACACCTTC
-	TRBV4-2	-	TRBJ2-3	CASSQGGAMGRTDTQYF	TGTGCCAGCAGCCAAGGAGGGGCTATGGGGCGCACAGATACGCAGTATTTT
TRBD1	TRBV5-4	-	TRBJ2-1	CASSLETGDGFF	TGTGCCAGCAGCCTGGAGACAGGGGACGGGTTCTTC
TRBD2	TRBV7-6	-	TRBJ2-5	CASSLAVASGSGKTQYF	TGTGCCAGCAGCTTAGCAGTAGCCAGCGGGAGCGGAAAGACCCAGTACTTC
-	TRBV6-1	-	TRBJ1-2	CASRVSGDYGYTF	TGTGCCAGCAGGGTATCGGGGGACTATGGCTACACCTTC
-	TRBV2	-	TRBJ1-1	CASSDWNTEAFF	TGTGCCAGCAGTGACTGGAACACTGAAGCTTTCTTT